A selection of T cell receptor beta chains follows, all from one sample in a study of response to subunit inactivated influenza vaccine. MiXCR was run by TCRdb on the RT-PCR reads, yielding one entry per CDR3 protein. The sample has about 480,000 distinct CDR3 sequences; about an eighth are singletons. The specimen comprised PBMCs from blood, sampled 35 to 45 days after vaccination. The receptor set was obtained from a man aged 50-59 years who received an inactivated influenza vaccine. CDR3s include the opening cysteine and the closing phenylalanine or tryptophan. D genes are given only for firm matches. Clone size, where shown, is once, few, many, or a class for clones that have expanded.

j_call cdr3_length clone_size d_call v_call cdr3_nt cdr3_aa
TRBJ2-5 15 . . TRBV2 TGTGCCAGCAGTGCCCAAGGGGTACTGCAAGAGACCCAGTACTTC CASSAQGVLQETQYF
TRBJ2-4 14 . . TRBV7-9 TGTGCCAGCAGCTCCCTACCCCCCAAAAACATTCAGTACTTC CASSSLPPKNIQYF
TRBJ2-1 13 few TRBD2 TRBV27 TGTGCCAGCACAGCGGGAACCTACAATGAGCAGTTCTTC CASTAGTYNEQFF
TRBJ2-1 13 . . TRBV4-1 TGCGCCAGCAGCCAAGTTCGACGCGATGAGCAGTTCTTC CASSQVRRDEQFF
TRBJ2-1 14 many . TRBV28 TGTGCCACCCTCAGGGAGCCCCCCTACAATGAGCAGTTCTTC CATLREPPYNEQFF
TRBJ2-1 15 . . TRBV20-1 TGCAGTGCCACCGCCGGGGGAGGCCGGTTTGGTGAGCAGTTCTTC CSATAGGGRFGEQFF
TRBJ1-1 13 many TRBD1 TRBV3-1 TGTGCCAGCAGCCCGACAGGGCGTACTGAAGCTTTCTTT CASSPTGRTEAFF
TRBJ2-1 16 . . TRBV7-9 TGTGCCAGCAGCACGGGGGGCGCGGGAGCCTACAATGAGCAGTTCTTC CASSTGGAGAYNEQFF
TRBJ2-3 16 few TRBD2 TRBV20-1 TGCAGTGCTAGGATTAGCGGGGGGCCCAACACAGATACGCAGTATTTT CSARISGGPNTDTQYF
TRBJ2-6 18 few . TRBV5-6 TGTGCCAGCAGCTCGAGGCAGGTTTTCCACTCTGGGGCCAACGTCCTGACTTTC CASSSRQVFHSGANVLTF
TRBJ2-2 15 few TRBD2 TRBV5-1 TGCGCCAGCAGCGAGTCTAGCGGGGTCACCGGGGAGCTGTTTTTT CASSESSGVTGELFF
TRBJ2-7 12 many . TRBV7-2 TGTGCCAGCAGCTTGGACCTTGGCGAGCAGTACTTC CASSLDLGEQYF
TRBJ2-1 16 once TRBD2 TRBV11-2 TGTGCCAGCAGCTTCATGACGGGAGGGCCGTATTATGAGCAGCTCTTC CASSFMTGGPYYEQLF
TRBJ2-3 12 many . TRBV12-3/TRBV12-4 TGTGCCAGCAACAGAGTGTCGGATACGCAGTATTTT CASNRVSDTQYF
TRBJ2-1 14 few . TRBV29-1 TGCAGCGTTGAGTCCCGATCCTCCTACAATGAGCAGTTCTTC CSVESRSSYNEQFF
TRBJ2-2 15 . . TRBV12-3/TRBV12-4 TGTGCCAGCAGACCCCCCCAGCATCGGGTCGGGGAGCTGTTTTTT CASRPPQHRVGELFF
TRBJ2-4 16 . . TRBV7-2 TGTGCCAGCAGCCTCTACAGGGGACTAGCCAAAAACATTCAGTACTTC CASSLYRGLAKNIQYF
TRBJ1-1 18 . . TRBV6-1 TGTGCCAGCAGTGAAGCTCTGGGACGGGGGGCCATGAACACTGAAGCTTTCTTT CASSEALGRGAMNTEAFF
TRBJ1-1 15 many TRBD1 TRBV4-1 TGCGCCAGCAGCCAGACAGGGTCGGGGAACACTGAAGCTTTCTTT CASSQTGSGNTEAFF
TRBJ2-6 13 few . TRBV28 TGTGCCAGCAGGGATGCTGGGGCCAACGTCCTGACTTTC CASRDAGANVLTF
TRBJ2-1 16 . . TRBV3-1 TGTGCCAGCAGCCAAGCTAGCCTAAACCCGGTAAATGAGCAGTTCTTC CASSQASLNPVNEQFF
TRBJ1-2 15 few . TRBV10-3 TGTGCCATCAGTGAGCGCTCCGGGGTGTGGGATGGCTACACCTTC CAISERSGVWDGYTF
TRBJ1-4 15 . . TRBV7-2 TGTGCCAGCAGCTCAGGACCCTCCCGAAATGAAAAACTGTTTTTT CASSSGPSRNEKLFF
TRBJ2-2 14 few TRBD2 TRBV12-3/TRBV12-4 TGTGCCAGCAGGACTAGCGGGGGGGCCGGGGAGCTGTTTTTT CASRTSGGAGELFF
TRBJ1-5 14 . . TRBV7-9 TGTGCCAGCAGCTTAGCTGGGTTCGGTCAGCCCCAGCATTTT CASSLAGFGQPQHF
TRBJ2-7 14 . . TRBV5-1 TGCGCCAGCAGCCAAGGGGACGATACCTACGAGCAGTACTTC CASSQGDDTYEQYF
TRBJ2-4 13 few . TRBV5-1 TGCGCCAGCAGCGTGACACCGAAAAACATTCAGTACTTC CASSVTPKNIQYF
TRBJ1-2 12 . . TRBV2 TGTGCCAGCAGTTCTCATACACGTGGCTACACCTTC CASSSHTRGYTF
TRBJ2-1 14 . TRBD1 TRBV10-2 TGCGCCAGCGGCCGCACAGGGGGCTACAATGAGCAGTTCTTC CASGRTGGYNEQFF
TRBJ2-7 15 . . TRBV7-8 TGTGCCAGCAGCTTCCGGCGGGATAGCTCCTACGAGCAGTACTTC CASSFRRDSSYEQYF
TRBJ2-7 13 few TRBD1 TRBV20-1 TGCAGTGCTAGGGAAGACAGGGTTTACGAGCAGTACTTC CSAREDRVYEQYF
TRBJ1-6 12 few . TRBV5-1 TGCGCCAGCAGAGGGCCGGGAACCGATTTCCACTTT CASRGPGTDFHF
TRBJ2-3 15 few . TRBV10-3 TGTGCCATCGGGTCATCGCTAGGACCGGGGGATACGCAGTATTTT CAIGSSLGPGDTQYF
TRBJ1-1 13 few . TRBV20-1 TGCAGTGCTACTTGGAGACCCAGAGCTGAAGCTTTCTTT CSATWRPRAEAFF
TRBJ2-7 14 many TRBD1 TRBV27 TGTGCCAGCAGTCTTGGGACAGCAGGCTACGAGCAGTACTTC CASSLGTAGYEQYF
TRBJ1-5 14 . . TRBV5-5 TGTGCCAGCAGTACCGGAAGAGGGACTCAGCCCCAGCATTTT CASSTGRGTQPQHF
TRBJ2-7 16 many TRBD1 TRBV10-3 TGTGCCATCAGCCTATTCCCGGGACAGCCACCCTACGAGCAGTACTTC CAISLFPGQPPYEQYF
TRBJ2-1 16 few . TRBV7-9 TGTGCCAGCAGCTTAGTCCCCTTAGTTTCCTACAATGAGCAGTTCTTC CASSLVPLVSYNEQFF
TRBJ2-5 12 many . TRBV6-2/TRBV6-3 TGTGCCAGCAGTTATTCCTTAGAGACCCAGTACTTC CASSYSLETQYF
TRBJ2-7 14 many TRBD1 TRBV12-3/TRBV12-4 TGTGCCAGCACCCCCGGGACAGGGGACTACGAGCAGTACTTC CASTPGTGDYEQYF
TRBJ1-2 14 . . TRBV10-3 TGTGCCGCCAGACAGGACAGAAATTTCTATGGCTACACCTTC CAARQDRNFYGYTF
TRBJ1-6 13 . . TRBV20-1 TGCAGTGCTAGAACGACAGCCAATTCACCCCTCCACTTT CSARTTANSPLHF
TRBJ2-3 16 few . TRBV21-1 TGTGCCAGCAGTAGTCAACGAGCGGGAGTCACAGATACGCAGTATTTT CASSSQRAGVTDTQYF
TRBJ2-1 15 few TRBD2 TRBV7-2 TGTGCCAGCAGCAGGCGGGGGGGCAATTACAATGAGCAGTTCTTC CASSRRGGNYNEQFF
TRBJ1-2 14 . . TRBV20-1 TGCAGTGCCGGTGACCGGGACCTCACCTATGGCTACACCTTC CSAGDRDLTYGYTF
TRBJ2-3 13 . TRBD1 TRBV20-1 TGCAGTGCTGCCGGGACAGGGGCCGATACGCAGTATTTT CSAAGTGADTQYF